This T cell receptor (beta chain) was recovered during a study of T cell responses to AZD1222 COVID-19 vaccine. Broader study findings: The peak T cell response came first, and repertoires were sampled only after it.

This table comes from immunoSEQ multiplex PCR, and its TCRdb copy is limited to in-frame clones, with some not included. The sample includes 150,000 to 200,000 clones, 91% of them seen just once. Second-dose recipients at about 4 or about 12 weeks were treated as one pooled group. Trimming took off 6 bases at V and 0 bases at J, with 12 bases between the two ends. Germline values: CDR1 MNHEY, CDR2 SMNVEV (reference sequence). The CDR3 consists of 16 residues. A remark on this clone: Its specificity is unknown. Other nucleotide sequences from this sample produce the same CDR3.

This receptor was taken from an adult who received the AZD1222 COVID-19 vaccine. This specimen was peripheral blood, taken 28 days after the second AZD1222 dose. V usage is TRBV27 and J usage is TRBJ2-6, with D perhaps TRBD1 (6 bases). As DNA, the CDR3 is TGTGCCAGCAGGCAAACAGGGCCCTCTGGGGCCAACGTCCTGACTTTC. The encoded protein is CASRQTGPSGANVLTF.